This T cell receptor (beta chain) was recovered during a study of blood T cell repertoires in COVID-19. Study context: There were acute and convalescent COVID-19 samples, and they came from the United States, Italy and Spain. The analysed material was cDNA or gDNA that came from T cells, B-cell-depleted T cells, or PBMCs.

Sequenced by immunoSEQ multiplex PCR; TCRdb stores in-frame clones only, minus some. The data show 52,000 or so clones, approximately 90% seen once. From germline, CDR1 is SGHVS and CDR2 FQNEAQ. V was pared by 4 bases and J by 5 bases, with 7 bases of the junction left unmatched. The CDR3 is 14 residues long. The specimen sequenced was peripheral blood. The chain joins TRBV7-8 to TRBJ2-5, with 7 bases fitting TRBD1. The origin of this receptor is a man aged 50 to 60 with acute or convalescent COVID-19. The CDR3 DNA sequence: TGTGCCAGCAGCTACAACAGGGGCCAGGAGACCCAGTACTTC. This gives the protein CASSYNRGQETQYF.